The clone carrying this T cell receptor (beta chain) has only a few counts. This sample stems from a study of blood T cell repertoires in COVID-19. Repertoires were generated with immunoSEQ multiplex PCR, while TCRdb's copy carries only in-frame clones and drops some. The data hold some 100,000 clones, with 80% to 90% observed a single time. Trimming cost V 3 bases and J 4 bases; bases outside gene matches: 8. The germline V gene encodes CDR1 DFQATT and CDR2 SNEGSKA (reference sequence). There are 14 residues in the CDR3. What was sequenced was peripheral blood. This chain links TRBV20-1 with TRBJ2-7, with 8 bases identical to TRBD2. This TCR came from an elderly woman with active or convalescent COVID-19. CDR3 DNA sequence: TGCAGTGCTAGTATTTCCAGCGGGAGATACGAGCAGTACTTC. Translating it yields CSASISSGRYEQYF.